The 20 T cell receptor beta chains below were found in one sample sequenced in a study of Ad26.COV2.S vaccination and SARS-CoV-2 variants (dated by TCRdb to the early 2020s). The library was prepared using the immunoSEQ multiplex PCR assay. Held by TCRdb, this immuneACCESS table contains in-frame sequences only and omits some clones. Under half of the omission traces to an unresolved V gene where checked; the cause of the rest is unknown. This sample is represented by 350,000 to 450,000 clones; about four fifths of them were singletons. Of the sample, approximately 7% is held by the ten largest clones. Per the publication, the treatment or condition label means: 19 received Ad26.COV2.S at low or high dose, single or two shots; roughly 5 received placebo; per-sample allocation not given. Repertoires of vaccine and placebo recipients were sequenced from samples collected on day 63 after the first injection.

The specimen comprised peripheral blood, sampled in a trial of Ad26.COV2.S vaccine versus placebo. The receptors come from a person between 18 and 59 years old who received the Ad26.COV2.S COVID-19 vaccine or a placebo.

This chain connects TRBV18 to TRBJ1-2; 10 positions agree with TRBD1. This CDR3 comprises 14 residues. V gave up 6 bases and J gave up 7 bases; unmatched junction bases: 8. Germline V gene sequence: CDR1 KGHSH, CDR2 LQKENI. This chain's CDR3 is CASSPTGGFSGYTF. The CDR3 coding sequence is TGTGCCAGCTCCCCGACAGGGGGCTTCTCTGGCTACACCTTC.

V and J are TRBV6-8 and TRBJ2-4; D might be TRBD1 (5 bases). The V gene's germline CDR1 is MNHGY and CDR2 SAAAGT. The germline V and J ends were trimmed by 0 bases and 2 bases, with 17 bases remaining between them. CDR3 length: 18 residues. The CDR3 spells CASSYSGPLMKTKNIQYF. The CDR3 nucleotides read TGTGCCAGCAGTTACTCGGGGCCACTAATGAAGACCAAAAACATTCAGTACTTC.

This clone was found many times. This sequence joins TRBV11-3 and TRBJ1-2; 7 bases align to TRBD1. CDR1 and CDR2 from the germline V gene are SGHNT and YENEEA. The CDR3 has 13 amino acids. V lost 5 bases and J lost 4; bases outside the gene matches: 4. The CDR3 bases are TGTGCCAGCAGCCCCCGGGACAGCTATGGCTACACCTTC. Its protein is CASSPRDSYGYTF.

CDR3 amino acids: CASSLYLAGVSNQFF. For the CDR3, the DNA is TGTGCCAGCAGTTTATATTTAGCGGGAGTTTCAAATCAGTTCTTC. This chain uses TRBV28 with TRBJ2-1, with TRBD2 matching over 9 bases. V lost 1 base, J lost 13 bases, and 11 bases stayed unmatched. This CDR3 is 15 amino acids long. Germline V lookup: CDR1 MDHEN, CDR2 SYDVKM.

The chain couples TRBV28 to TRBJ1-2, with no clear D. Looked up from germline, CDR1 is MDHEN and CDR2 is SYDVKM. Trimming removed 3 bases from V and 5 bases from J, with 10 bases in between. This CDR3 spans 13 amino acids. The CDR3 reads CASSFGRRYGYTF. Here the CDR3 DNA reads TGTGCCAGCAGTTTTGGCAGGAGATATGGCTACACCTTC.

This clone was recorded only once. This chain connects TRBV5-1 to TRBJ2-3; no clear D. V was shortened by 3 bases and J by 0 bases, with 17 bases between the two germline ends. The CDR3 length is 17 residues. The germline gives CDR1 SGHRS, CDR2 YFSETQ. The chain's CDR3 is CASSSHPSAVSTDTQYF. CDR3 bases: TGCGCCAGCAGCTCCCATCCCTCCGCGGTCAGCACAGATACGCAGTATTTT.

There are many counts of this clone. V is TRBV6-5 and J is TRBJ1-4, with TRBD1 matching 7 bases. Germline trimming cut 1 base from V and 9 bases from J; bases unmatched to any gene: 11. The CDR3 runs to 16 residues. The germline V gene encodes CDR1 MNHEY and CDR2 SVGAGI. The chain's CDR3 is CASSYYPPPGQQKLFF. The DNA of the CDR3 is TGTGCCAGCAGTTACTATCCACCCCCGGGACAGCAAAAACTGTTTTTT.

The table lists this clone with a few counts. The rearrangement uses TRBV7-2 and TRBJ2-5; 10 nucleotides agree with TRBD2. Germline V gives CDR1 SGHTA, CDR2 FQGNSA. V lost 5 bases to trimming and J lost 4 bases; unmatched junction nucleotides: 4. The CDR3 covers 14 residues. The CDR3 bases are TGTGCCAGCAGCATAAGACTAGCGGGAGAGACCCAGTACTTC. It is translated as CASSIRLAGETQYF.

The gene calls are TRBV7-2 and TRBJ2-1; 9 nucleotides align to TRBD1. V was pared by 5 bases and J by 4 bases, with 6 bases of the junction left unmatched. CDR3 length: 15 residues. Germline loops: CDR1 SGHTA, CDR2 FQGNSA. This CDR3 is CASSHRDRDYNEQFF. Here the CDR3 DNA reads TGTGCCAGCAGCCACCGGGACAGGGATTACAATGAGCAGTTCTTC.

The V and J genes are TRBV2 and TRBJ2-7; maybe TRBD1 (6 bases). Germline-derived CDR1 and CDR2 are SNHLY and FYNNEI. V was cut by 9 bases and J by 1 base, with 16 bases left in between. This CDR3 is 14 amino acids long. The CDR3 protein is CASRRTGQSYEQYF. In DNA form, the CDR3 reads TGTGCCAGTCGCCGAACAGGGCAATCCTACGAGCAGTACTTC.

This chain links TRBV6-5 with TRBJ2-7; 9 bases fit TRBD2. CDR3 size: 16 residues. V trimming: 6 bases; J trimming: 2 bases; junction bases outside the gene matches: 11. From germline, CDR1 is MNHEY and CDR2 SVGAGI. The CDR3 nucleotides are TGTGCCAGCAGCTACCGGGCTAGCGGGGTACCCTACGAGCAGTACTTC. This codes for CASSYRASGVPYEQYF.

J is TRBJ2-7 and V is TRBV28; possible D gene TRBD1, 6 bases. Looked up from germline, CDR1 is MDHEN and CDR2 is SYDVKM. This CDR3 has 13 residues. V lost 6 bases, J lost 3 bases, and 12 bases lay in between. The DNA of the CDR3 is TGTGCCAGCAGGCCTACAGGGAACTACGAGCAGTACTTC. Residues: CASRPTGNYEQYF.

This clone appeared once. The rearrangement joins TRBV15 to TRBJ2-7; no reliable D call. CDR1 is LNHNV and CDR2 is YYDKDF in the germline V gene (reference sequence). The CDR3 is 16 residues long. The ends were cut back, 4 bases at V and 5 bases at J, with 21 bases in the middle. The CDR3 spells CATSTPRSDLRNEQYF. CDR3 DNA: TGTGCCACCAGCACCCCGCGAAGCGATCTCCGGAACGAGCAGTACTTC.

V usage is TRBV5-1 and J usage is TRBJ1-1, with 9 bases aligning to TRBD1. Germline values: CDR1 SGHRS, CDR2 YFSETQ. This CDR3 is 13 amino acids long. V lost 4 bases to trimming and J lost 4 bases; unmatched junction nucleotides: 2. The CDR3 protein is CASSVGQGTEAFF. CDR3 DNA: TGCGCCAGCAGCGTGGGACAGGGCACTGAAGCTTTCTTT.

CDR3 sequence: CSASIPGQNTEAFF. CDR3 bases: TGCAGTGCTAGTATCCCCGGACAGAACACTGAAGCTTTCTTT. This chain uses TRBV20-1 with TRBJ1-1; D is possibly TRBD1 (5 bases). V was clipped by 3 bases and J by 1 base, with 12 bases between them. The germline V gene has CDR1 DFQATT and CDR2 SNEGSKA (reference sequence). The CDR3 length is 14 residues.

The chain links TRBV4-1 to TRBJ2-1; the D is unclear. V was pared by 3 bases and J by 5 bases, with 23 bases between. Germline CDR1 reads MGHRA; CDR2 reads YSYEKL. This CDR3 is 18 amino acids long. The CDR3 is CASSHSLKRRKLNNEQFF. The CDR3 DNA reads TGCGCCAGCAGCCACTCCCTGAAGAGGCGGAAGCTCAACAATGAGCAGTTCTTC.

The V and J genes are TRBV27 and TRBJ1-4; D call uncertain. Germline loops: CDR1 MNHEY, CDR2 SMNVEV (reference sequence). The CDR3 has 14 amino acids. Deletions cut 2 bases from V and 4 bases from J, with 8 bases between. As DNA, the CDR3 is TGTGCCAGCAGTTTACACCGGGATAATGAAAAACTGTTTTTT. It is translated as CASSLHRDNEKLFF.

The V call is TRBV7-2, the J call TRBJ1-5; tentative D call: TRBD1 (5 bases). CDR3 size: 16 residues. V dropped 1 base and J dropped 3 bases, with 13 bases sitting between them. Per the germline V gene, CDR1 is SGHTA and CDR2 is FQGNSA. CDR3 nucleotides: TGTGCCAGCAGCTTAGACGGGCAGGGCAACAATCAGCCCCAGCATTTT. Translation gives CASSLDGQGNNQPQHF.

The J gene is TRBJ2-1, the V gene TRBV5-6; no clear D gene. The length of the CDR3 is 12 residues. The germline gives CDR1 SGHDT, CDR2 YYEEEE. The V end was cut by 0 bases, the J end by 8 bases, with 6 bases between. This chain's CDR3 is CASSLEGYEQFF. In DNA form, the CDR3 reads TGTGCCAGCAGCTTGGAGGGTTATGAGCAGTTCTTC.

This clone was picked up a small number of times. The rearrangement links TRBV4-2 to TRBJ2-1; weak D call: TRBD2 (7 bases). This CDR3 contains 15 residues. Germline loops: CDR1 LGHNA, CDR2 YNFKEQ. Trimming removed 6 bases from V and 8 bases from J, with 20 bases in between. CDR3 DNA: TGTGCCAGCAGTCAAAAACTAGGGGGGGGAGATGAGCAGTTCTTC. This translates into CASSQKLGGGDEQFF.